The 17 T cell receptor beta chains reported below all come from one sample, sequenced in a study of CD8 T cells in Susac syndrome. Random hexamers were used to reverse transcribe an amount of about 0.45 to 1 ug RNA. TCRdb re-derived calls from the immunoSEQ multiplex PCR reads in MiXCR, one entry per CDR3 protein. Of 180,000 or so distinct CDR3 sequences in the sample, roughly 96% were seen once. Sequencing input: CD4+ T cells from PBMCs. Source of these receptors: a human donor in good health.

As DNA, the CDR3 is TGTGCCAGCAGCGACGGCGGGAACGGGGCCAACGTCCTGACTTTC. This sequence encodes CASSDGGNGANVLTF. The chain has TRBV6-5 and TRBJ2-6; D might be TRBD2 (6 bases). The CDR3 is 15 residues long. Trimming removed 6 bases at V and 4 bases at J, with 13 bases between. CDR1 MNHEY and CDR2 SVGAGI come from the germline V gene.

V and J are TRBV5-1 and TRBJ1-2; TRBD1 might be the D (5 bases). V was cut by 4 bases and J by 8 bases, with 24 bases left in between. The CDR3 totals 16 residues. Per germline, CDR1 SGHRS and CDR2 YFSETQ. The CDR3 reads CASSLDRNPGPSGYTF. Written as DNA, the CDR3 is TGCGCCAGCAGCCTGGACCGAAACCCAGGGCCCTCCGGCTACACCTTC.

The genes are TRBV24-1 and TRBJ2-1, with a weak D call TRBD2 (7 bases). Trimming took off 8 bases at V and 9 bases at J, with 16 bases between the two ends. Germline-derived CDR1 and CDR2 are KGHDR and SFDVKD. The CDR3 has 13 residues. As DNA, the CDR3 is TGTGCCACCAAGTGGGGAGGGGGATCTGAGCAGTTCTTC. Protein sequence: CATKWGGGSEQFF.

The J gene is TRBJ2-7, the V gene TRBV4-1; 11 nucleotides agree with TRBD2. In germline, CDR1 is MGHRA, CDR2 YSYEKL. The CDR3 extends over 15 amino acids. The trim removed 1 base at V and 5 bases at J, leaving 4 bases unmatched. CDR3 sequence (DNA): TGCGCCAGCAGCCAAGCACCTAGCGGGAGGAACGAGCAGTACGTC. This encodes CASSQAPSGRNEQYV.

This chain joins TRBV11-2 and TRBJ2-3; 14 bases map to TRBD2. Germline CDR1 reads SGHAT; CDR2 reads FQNNGV. This CDR3 is built from 16 residues. V gave up 5 bases and J gave up 2 bases; unmatched junction bases: 3. This CDR3 reads CASSRLAGGITDTQYF. CDR3 DNA sequence: TGTGCCAGCAGCCGACTAGCGGGGGGGATCACAGATACGCAGTATTTT.

J is TRBJ2-3 and V is TRBV4-3, with D uncertain. V was pared by 1 base and J by 2 bases, with 4 bases between. The CDR3 totals 13 residues. Per the germline V gene, CDR1 is LGHNA and CDR2 is YSLEER. CDR3 bases: TGCGCCAGCAGCCAAGCCGACACAGATACGCAGTATTTT. Translation gives CASSQADTDTQYF.

CDR3 protein: CASSYPDRGNAKNIQYF. The CDR3 nucleotides are TGTGCCAGCAGTTACCCTGACAGGGGAAATGCCAAAAACATTCAGTACTTC. V gene TRBV6-5 combines with J gene TRBJ2-4; the match to TRBD1 covers 8 bases. Per the germline V gene, CDR1 is MNHEY and CDR2 is SVGAGI. V was clipped by 2 bases and J by 1 base; unmatched bases: 7. CDR3 size: 17 residues.

V gene TRBV7-9 combines with J gene TRBJ1-2; 7 positions agree with TRBD1. CDR3 length: 15 residues. CDR1 and CDR2 (germline): SEHNR, FQNEAQ (reference sequence). V dropped 3 bases and J dropped 8; count of bases not matched to a gene: 12. The CDR3: CASSFLLGQGDGYTF. As DNA, the CDR3 is TGTGCCAGCAGCTTCCTACTCGGGCAGGGGGACGGCTACACCTTC.

The genes are TRBV6-5 and TRBJ2-5; D uncertain. This CDR3 is built from 13 residues. Deletions cut 4 bases from V and 7 bases from J, with 13 bases between. Per the germline V gene, CDR1 is MNHEY and CDR2 is SVGAGI. The CDR3 sequence is CASSSGWAGTQYF. CDR3 DNA sequence: TGTGCCAGCAGTTCGGGCTGGGCAGGGACCCAGTACTTC.

This chain links TRBV5-1 with TRBJ1-1, with TRBD1 matching over 10 bases. The V segment lost 0 bases and the J segment 6 bases; nucleotides outside the gene matches: 5. CDR1 and CDR2 from the germline V gene are SGHRS and YFSETQ. This CDR3 region has 15 residues. The CDR3 protein is CASSLGDRGRSEAFF. As DNA, the CDR3 is TGCGCCAGCAGCTTGGGCGACAGGGGGCGATCTGAAGCTTTCTTT.

The chain is built from TRBV12-3 or TRBV12-4 and TRBJ2-3; the match to TRBD2 covers 8 bases. This CDR3 contains 15 residues. J gave up 1 base and V 1 base, and 1 base lay outside the gene matches. CDR3 nucleotide sequence: TGTGCCAGCAGTTTAGTTAGCGGGGGCACAGATACGCAGTATTTT. Protein product: CASSLVSGGTDTQYF.

The chain uses TRBV25-1 and TRBJ1-2; D may be TRBD1 (5 bases). The V end lost 6 bases, the J end lost 4 bases, and 27 bases lay between the germline ends. The CDR3 spans 18 residues. Germline-derived CDR1 and CDR2 are MGHDK and SYGVNS. The CDR3 coding sequence is TGTGCCAGCAGGCCCGGGGGGGGGATATCTTGGATGGGCTATGGCTACACCTTC. It encodes CASRPGGGISWMGYGYTF.

This rearrangement joins TRBV3-1 to TRBJ2-1; D is uncertain. Trimming removed 10 bases from V and 0 bases from J, with 13 bases in between. This CDR3 comprises 14 residues. The V gene's germline CDR1 is LGHDT and CDR2 YNNKEL (reference sequence). Here the CDR3 DNA reads TGTGCCACCATGGGCGCGAGCTCCTACAATGAGCAGTTCTTC. It translates to CATMGASSYNEQFF.

The gene calls are TRBV2 and TRBJ2-2; D is unclear. Germline CDR1 reads SNHLY; CDR2 reads FYNNEI. V was pared by 2 bases and J by 4 bases, with 5 bases between. CDR3 size: 13 residues. CDR3 in amino acids: CASSELGTGELFF. The CDR3 DNA reads TGTGCCAGCAGTGAACTGGGCACCGGGGAGCTGTTTTTT. Together with reference TRBV2 and TRBJ2-2, the CDR3 gives the full variable domain: EPEVTQTPSHQVTQMGQEVILRCVPISNHLYFYWYRQILGQKVEFLVSFYNNEISEKSEIFDDQFSVERPDGSNFTLKIRSTKLEDSAMYFCASSELGTGELFFGEGSRLTVL.

The J gene is TRBJ2-2, the V gene TRBV5-1; TRBD1 matches 8 bases. The CDR3 spans 15 residues. The germline V gene encodes CDR1 SGHRS and CDR2 YFSETQ. Germline trimming cut 4 bases from V and 1 base from J; bases unmatched to any gene: 3. CDR3: CASSVGQVNTGELFF. The DNA for the CDR3 is TGCGCCAGCAGCGTGGGACAGGTGAACACCGGGGAGCTGTTTTTT. Full variable domain (outside the CDR3, taken from reference TRBV5-1 and TRBJ2-2): KAGVTQTPRYLIKTRGQQVTLSCSPISGHRSVSWYQQTPGQGLQFLFEYFSETQRNKGNFPGRFSGRQFSNSRSEMNVSTLELGDSALYLCASSVGQVNTGELFFGEGSRLTVL.

This chain uses TRBV28 with TRBJ2-1; 14 bases agree with TRBD2. The trim removed 3 bases at V and 8 bases at J, leaving 3 bases unmatched. Germline V gene data show CDR1 as MDHEN and CDR2 as SYDVKM. The CDR3 consists of 15 residues. The CDR3 protein is CASSFGLAGGDEQFF. In DNA, the CDR3 is TGTGCCAGCAGTTTTGGACTAGCGGGAGGAGATGAGCAGTTCTTC.

This sequence joins TRBV12-3 or TRBV12-4 and TRBJ2-1, with D perhaps matching TRBD2 (6 bases). The V end was cut by 8 bases, the J end by 6 bases, with 11 bases between. The CDR3 extends over 12 amino acids. The CDR3, as DNA: TGTGCCAGCGGCTCGGAGGGCAATGAGCAGTTCTTC. Residues: CASGSEGNEQFF.